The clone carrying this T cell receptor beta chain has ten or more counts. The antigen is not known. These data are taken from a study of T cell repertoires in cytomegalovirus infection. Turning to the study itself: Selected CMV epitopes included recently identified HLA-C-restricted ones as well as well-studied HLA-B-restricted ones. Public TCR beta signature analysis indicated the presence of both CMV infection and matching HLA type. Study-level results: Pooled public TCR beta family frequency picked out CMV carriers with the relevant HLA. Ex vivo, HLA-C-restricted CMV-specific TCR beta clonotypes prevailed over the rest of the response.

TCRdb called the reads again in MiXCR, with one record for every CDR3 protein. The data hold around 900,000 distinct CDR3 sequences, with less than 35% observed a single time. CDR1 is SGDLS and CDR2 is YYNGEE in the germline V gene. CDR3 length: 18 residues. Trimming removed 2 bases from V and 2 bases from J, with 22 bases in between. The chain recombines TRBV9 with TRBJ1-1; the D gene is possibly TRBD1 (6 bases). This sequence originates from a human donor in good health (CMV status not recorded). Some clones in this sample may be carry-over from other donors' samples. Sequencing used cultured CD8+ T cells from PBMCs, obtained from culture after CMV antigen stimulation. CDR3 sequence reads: CASSVGSLPGHPNTEAFF. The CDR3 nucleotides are TGTGCCAGCAGCGTGGGTTCTTTGCCGGGACACCCTAACACTGAAGCTTTCTTT. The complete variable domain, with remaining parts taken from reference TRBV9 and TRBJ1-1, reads DSGVTQTPKHLITATGQRVTLRCSPRSGDLSVYWYQQSLDQGLQFLIQYYNGEERAKGNILERFSAQQFPDLHSELNLSSLELGDSALYFCASSVGSLPGHPNTEAFFGQGTRLTVV.